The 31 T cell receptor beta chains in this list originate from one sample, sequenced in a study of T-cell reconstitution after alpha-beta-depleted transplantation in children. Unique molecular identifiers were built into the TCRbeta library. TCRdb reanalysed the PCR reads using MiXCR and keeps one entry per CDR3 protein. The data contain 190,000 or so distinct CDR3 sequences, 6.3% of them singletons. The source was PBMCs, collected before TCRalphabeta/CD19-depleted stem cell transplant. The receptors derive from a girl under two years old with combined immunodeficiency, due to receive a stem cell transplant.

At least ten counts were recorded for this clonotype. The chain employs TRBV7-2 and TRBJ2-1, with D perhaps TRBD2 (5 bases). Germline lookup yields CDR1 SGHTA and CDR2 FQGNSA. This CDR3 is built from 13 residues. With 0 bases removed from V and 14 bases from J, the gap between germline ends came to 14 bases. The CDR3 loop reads CASSLAGPPGEFF. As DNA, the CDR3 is TGTGCCAGCAGCTTAGCTGGGCCCCCCGGGGAGTTCTTC.

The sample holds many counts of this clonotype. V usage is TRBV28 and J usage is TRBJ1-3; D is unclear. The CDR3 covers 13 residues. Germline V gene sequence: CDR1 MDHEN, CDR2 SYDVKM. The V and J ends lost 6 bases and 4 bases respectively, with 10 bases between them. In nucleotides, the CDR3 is TGTGCCAGCAGAGTGGGTTACGGAAACACCATATATTTT. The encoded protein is CASRVGYGNTIYF.

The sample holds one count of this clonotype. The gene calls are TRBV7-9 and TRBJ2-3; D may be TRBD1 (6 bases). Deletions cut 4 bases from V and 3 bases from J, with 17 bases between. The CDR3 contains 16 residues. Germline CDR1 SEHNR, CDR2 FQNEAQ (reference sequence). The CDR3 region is CASSWKLTGITDTQYF. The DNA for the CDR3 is TGTGCCAGCAGCTGGAAATTAACAGGGATAACAGATACGCAGTATTTT.

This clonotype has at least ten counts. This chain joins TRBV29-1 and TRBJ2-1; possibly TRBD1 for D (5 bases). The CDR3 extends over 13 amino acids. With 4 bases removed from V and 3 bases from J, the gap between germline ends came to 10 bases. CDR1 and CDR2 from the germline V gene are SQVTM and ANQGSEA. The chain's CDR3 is CSVVGPYYNEQFF. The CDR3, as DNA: TGCAGCGTTGTGGGGCCCTACTACAATGAGCAGTTCTTC.

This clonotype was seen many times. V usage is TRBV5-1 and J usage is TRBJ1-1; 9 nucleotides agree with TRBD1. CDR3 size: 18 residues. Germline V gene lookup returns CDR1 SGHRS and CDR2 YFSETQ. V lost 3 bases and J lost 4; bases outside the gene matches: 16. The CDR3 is CASSSLLRDRAGLTEAFF. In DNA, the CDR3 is TGCGCCAGCAGCTCTCTCCTCCGGGACAGGGCGGGTCTCACTGAAGCTTTCTTT.

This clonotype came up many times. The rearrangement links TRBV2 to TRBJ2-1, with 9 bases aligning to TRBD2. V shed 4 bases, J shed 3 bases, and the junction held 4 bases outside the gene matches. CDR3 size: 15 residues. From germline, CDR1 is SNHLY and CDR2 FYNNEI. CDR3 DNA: TGTGCCAGCAGTGTAGAAGCGGGAGGCTACAATGAGCAGTTCTTC. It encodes CASSVEAGGYNEQFF.

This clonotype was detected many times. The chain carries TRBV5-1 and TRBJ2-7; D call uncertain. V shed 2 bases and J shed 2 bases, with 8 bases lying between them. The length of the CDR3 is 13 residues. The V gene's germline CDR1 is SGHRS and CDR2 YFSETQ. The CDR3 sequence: CASSFSGPYEQYF. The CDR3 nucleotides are TGCGCCAGCAGCTTTTCAGGTCCCTACGAGCAGTACTTC.

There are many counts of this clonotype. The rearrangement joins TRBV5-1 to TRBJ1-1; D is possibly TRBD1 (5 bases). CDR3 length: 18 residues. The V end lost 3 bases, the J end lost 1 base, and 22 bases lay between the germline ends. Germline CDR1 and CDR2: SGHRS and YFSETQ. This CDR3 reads CASSWPGTASTENTEAFF. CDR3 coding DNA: TGCGCCAGCAGCTGGCCCGGGACCGCTAGTACCGAGAACACTGAAGCTTTCTTT.

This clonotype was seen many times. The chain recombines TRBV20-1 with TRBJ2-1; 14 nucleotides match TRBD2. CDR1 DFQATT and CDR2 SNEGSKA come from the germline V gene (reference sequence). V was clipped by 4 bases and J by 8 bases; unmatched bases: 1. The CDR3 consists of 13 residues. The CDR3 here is CSAMGLAGDEQFF. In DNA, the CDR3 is TGCAGTGCTATGGGACTAGCGGGAGATGAGCAGTTCTTC.

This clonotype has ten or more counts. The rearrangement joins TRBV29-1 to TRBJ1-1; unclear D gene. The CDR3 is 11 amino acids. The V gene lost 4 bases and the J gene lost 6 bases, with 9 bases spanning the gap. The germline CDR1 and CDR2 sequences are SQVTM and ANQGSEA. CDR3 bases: TGCAGCGTTGCGTCTTCTGCTGAAGCTTTCTTT. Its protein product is CSVASSAEAFF. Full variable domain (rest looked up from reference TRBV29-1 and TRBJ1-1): SAVISQKPSRDICQRGTSLTIQCQVDSQVTMMFWYRQQPGQSLTLIATANQGSEATYESGFVIDKFPISRPNLTFSTLTVSNMSPEDSSIYLCSVASSAEAFFGQGTRLTVV.

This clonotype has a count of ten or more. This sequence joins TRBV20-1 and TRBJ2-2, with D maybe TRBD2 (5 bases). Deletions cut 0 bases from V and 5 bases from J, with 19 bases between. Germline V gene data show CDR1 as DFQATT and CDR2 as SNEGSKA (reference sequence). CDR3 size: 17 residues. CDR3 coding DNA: TGCAGTGCTAGAGATGAGAGCGGAAGTAAGACGACCGGGGAGCTGTTTTTT. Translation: CSARDESGSKTTGELFF.

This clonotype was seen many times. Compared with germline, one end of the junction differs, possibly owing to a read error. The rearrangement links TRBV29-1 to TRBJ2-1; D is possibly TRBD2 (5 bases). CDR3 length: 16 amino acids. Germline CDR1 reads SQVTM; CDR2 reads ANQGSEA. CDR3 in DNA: TGCAGCGTAGAAGAGGTGGGAGTAAACTCCTACAATGAGCAGTTCTTC. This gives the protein CSVEEVGVNSYNEQFF.

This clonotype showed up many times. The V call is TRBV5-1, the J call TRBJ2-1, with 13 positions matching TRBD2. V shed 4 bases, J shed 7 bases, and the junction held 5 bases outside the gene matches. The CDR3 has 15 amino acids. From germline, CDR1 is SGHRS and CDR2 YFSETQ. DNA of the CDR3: TGCGCCAGCAGCCCCGGACTAGCGGGAGAAAATGAGCAGTTCTTC. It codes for CASSPGLAGENEQFF.

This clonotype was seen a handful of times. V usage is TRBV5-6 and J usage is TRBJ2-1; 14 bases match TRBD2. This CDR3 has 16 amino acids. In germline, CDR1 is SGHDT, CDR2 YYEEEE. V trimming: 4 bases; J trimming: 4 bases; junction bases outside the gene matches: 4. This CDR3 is CASSLGLAGVYNEQFF. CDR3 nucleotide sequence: TGTGCCAGCAGCCTGGGACTAGCGGGGGTATACAATGAGCAGTTCTTC.

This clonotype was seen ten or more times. The CDR3 bases are TGTGCCAGCAGCTTACCAGCGTATGCTTGGGAGACCCAGTACTTC. Translation gives CASSLPAYAWETQYF. The chain carries TRBV7-8 and TRBJ2-5; D remains ambiguous. Per the germline V gene, CDR1 is SGHVS and CDR2 is FQNEAQ. The CDR3 sequence is 15 residues long. V dropped 2 bases and J dropped 5 bases, with 15 bases sitting between them.

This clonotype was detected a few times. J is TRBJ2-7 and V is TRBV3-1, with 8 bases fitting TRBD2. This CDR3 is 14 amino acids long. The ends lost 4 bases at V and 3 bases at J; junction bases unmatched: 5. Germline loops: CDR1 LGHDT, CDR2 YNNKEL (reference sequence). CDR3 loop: CASSPGLVRYEQYF. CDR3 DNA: TGTGCCAGCAGCCCGGGACTAGTCCGCTACGAGCAGTACTTC.

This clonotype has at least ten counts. The CDR3 DNA sequence: TGTGCCACCAGTGTTCTCGAGGGCGGGGAGCTGTTTTTT. This translates into CATSVLEGGELFF. The rearrangement links TRBV24-1 to TRBJ2-2, with a possible D match to TRBD2 (5 bases). Germline values: CDR1 KGHDR, CDR2 SFDVKD. The CDR3 extends over 13 amino acids. V was clipped by 5 bases and J by 7 bases, with 10 bases between them.

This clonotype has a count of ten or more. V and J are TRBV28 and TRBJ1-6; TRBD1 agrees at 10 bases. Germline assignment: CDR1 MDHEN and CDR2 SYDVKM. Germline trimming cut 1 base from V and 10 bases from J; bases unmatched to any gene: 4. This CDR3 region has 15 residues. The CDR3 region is CASSLLGQGRSPLHF. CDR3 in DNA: TGTGCCAGCAGTTTATTGGGACAGGGGAGGTCACCCCTCCACTTT. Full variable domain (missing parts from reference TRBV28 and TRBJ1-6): DVKVTQSSRYLVKRTGEKVFLECVQDMDHENMFWYRQDPGLGLRLIYFSYDVKMKEKGDIPEGYSVSREKKERFSLILESASTNQTSMYLCASSLLGQGRSPLHFGNGTRLTVT.

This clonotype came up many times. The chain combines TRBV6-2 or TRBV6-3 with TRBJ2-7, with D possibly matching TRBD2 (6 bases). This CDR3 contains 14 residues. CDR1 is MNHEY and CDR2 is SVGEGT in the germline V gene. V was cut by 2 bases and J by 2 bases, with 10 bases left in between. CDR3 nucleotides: TGTGCCAGCAGTTACGGCCTAGCGACCTACGAGCAGTACTTC. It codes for CASSYGLATYEQYF.

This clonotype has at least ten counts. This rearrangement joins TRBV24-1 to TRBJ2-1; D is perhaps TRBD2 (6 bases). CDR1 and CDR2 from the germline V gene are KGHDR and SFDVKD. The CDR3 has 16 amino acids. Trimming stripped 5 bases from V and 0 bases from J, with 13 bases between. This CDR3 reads CATSGGRLGSYNEQFF. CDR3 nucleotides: TGTGCCACCAGTGGGGGAAGACTAGGCTCCTACAATGAGCAGTTCTTC.

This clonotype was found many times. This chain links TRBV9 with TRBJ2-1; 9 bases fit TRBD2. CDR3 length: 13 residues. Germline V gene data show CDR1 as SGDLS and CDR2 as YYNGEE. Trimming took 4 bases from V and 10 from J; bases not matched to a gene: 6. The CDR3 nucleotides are TGTGCCAGCAGCAAGGGGACTAGCCTCGAGCAGTTCTTC. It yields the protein CASSKGTSLEQFF.

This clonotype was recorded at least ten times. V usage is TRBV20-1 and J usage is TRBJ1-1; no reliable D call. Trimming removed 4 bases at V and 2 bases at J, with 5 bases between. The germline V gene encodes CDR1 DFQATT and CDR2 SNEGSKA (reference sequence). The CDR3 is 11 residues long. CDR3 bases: TGCAGTGCTATGAAAAACACTGAAGCTTTCTTT. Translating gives CSAMKNTEAFF.

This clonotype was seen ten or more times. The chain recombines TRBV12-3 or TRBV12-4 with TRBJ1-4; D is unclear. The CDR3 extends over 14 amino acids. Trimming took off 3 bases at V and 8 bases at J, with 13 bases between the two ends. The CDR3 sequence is CASSLAVSGEKLFF. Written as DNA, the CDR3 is TGTGCCAGCAGTTTGGCGGTCTCGGGGGAAAAACTGTTTTTT.

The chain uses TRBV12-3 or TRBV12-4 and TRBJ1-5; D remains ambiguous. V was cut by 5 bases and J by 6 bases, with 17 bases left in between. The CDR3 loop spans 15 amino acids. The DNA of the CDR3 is TGTGCCAGCAGTCCAGCGGGTCTTGGAAGTCAGCCCCAGCATTTT. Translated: CASSPAGLGSQPQHF.

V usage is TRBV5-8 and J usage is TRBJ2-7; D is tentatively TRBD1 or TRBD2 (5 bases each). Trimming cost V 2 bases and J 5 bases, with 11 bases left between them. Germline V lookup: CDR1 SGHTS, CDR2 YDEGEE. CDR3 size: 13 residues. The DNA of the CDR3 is TGTGCCAGCAGCTTTGGGGGTTTGAACGAGCAGTACTTC. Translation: CASSFGGLNEQYF.

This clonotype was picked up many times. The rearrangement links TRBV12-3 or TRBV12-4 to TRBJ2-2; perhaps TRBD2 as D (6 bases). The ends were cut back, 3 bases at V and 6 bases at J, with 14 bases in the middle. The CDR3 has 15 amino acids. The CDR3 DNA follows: TGTGCCAGCAGTTTCAAGGAGGGTCCCGCCGGGGAGCTGTTTTTT. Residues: CASSFKEGPAGELFF.

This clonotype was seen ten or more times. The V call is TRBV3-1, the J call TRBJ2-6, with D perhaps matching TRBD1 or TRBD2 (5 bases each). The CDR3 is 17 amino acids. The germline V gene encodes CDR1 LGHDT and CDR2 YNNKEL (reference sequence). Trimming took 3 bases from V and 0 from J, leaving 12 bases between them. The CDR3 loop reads CASSHSSGPSGANVLTF. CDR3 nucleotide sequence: TGTGCCAGCAGCCACAGTTCGGGGCCCTCTGGGGCCAACGTCCTGACTTTC. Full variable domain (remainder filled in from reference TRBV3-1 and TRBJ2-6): DTAVSQTPKYLVTQMGNDKSIKCEQNLGHDTMYWYKQDSKKFLKIMFSYNNKELIINETVPNRFSPKSPDKAHLNLHINSLELGDSAVYFCASSHSSGPSGANVLTFGAGSRLTVL.

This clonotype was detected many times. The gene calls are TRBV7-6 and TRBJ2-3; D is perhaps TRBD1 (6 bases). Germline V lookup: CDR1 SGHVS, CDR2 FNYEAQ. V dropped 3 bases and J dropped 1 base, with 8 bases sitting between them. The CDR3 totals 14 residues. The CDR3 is CASSFGQRTDTQYF. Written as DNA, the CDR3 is TGTGCCAGCAGCTTTGGACAGCGCACAGATACGCAGTATTTT. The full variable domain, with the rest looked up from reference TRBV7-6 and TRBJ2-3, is GAGVSQSPRYKVTKRGQDVALRCDPISGHVSLYWYRQALGQGPEFLTYFNYEAQQDKSGLPNDRFSAERPEGSISTLTIQRTEQRDSAMYRCASSFGQRTDTQYFGPGTRLTVL.

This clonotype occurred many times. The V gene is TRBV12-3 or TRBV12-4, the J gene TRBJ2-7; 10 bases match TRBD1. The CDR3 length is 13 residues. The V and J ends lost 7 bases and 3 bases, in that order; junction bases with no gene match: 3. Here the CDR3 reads CASKRDRGYEQYF. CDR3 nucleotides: TGTGCCAGCAAGCGGGACAGGGGCTACGAGCAGTACTTC.

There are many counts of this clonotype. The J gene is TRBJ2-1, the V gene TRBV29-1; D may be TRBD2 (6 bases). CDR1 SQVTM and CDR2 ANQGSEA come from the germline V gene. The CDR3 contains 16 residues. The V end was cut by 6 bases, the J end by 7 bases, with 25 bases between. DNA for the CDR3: TGCAGCGTGGGGGGTCCGGCAGCTCCCGTCGGGAATGAGCAGTTCTTC. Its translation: CSVGGPAAPVGNEQFF.

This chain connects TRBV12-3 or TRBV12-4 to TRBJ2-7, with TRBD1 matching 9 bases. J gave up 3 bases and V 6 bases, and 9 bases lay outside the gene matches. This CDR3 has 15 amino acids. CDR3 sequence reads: CASSSGQGLDYEQYF. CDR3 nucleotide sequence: TGTGCCAGCAGCTCTGGACAGGGGTTGGACTACGAGCAGTACTTC.